The present T cell receptor (beta chain) was sequenced within a study of cytomegalovirus exposure and HLA in healthy donors. At the level of the study: Genotyping of roughly 400 donors showed that 70% to 90% belonged to the Caucasian-associated ancestry cluster. Study results and limitations: Researchers left out some V segments, among them TRBV6-2 and TRBV6-3, as indistinguishable.

A note on this clone: Its target is unknown.

The CDR3 covers 15 residues. Germline V lookup: CDR1 MNHNS, CDR2 SASEGT. The germline V and J ends were trimmed by 4 bases and 0 bases, with 9 bases remaining between them. Amplification used 60 Vbeta primers and 13 Jbeta primers. Assay: immunoSEQ multiplex PCR; the TCRdb copy retains only in-frame clones and omits some. The sample shows under 200,000 clones, more than 9.5% of them seen only once. The V and J genes are TRBV6-1 and TRBJ2-2; tentative D call: TRBD1 (5 bases). The receptor's source is a man aged 45 to 65 in good health and CMV-seropositive. Sequencing used PBMCs. The CDR3 reads CASSGQSSNTGELFF. Here the CDR3 DNA reads TGTGCCAGCAGTGGACAGTCTTCGAACACCGGGGAGCTGTTTTTT.